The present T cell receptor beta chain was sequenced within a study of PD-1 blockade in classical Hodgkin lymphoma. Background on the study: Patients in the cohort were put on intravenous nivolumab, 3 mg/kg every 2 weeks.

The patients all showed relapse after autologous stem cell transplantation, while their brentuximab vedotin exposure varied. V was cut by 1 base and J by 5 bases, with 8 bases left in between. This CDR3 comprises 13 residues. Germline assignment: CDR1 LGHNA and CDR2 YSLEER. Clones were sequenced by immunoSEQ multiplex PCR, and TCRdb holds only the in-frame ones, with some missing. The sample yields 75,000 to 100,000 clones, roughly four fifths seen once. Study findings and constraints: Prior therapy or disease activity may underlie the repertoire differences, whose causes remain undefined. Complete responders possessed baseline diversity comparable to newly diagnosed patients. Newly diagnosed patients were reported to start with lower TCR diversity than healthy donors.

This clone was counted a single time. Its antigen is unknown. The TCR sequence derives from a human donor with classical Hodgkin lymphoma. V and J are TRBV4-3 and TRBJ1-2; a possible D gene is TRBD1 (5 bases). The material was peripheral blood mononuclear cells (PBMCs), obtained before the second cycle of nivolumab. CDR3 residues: CASSQAPGYGYTF. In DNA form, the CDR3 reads TGCGCCAGCAGCCAAGCCCCAGGGTATGGCTACACCTTC.